Below, one T cell receptor (beta chain) is given with its context. The antigen remains unidentified. The germline V gene encodes CDR1 SNHLY and CDR2 FYNNEI. CDR3 length: 11 amino acids. V was cut by 8 bases and J by 7 bases, with 11 bases left in between. Clones were sequenced by immunoSEQ multiplex PCR, and TCRdb holds only the in-frame ones, with some missing. The sample consists of 100,000 to 150,000 clones, about 90% of them appearing once. The source of the sample is a study of T cell responses to AZD1222 COVID-19 vaccine. Study summary: The analysis combined second doses at about 4 or about 12 weeks.

Broader study findings: Repertoires were collected only later (after the peak T cell response had occurred). Most donors were white British, females outnumbered males, and clonal diversity was possibly underestimated.

This sequence joins TRBV2 and TRBJ1-2; TRBD1 is a possible D gene (5 bases). The origin of this receptor is an adult in good health. The sequences come from peripheral blood, collected on day 0 of AZD1222 vaccination. The CDR3 DNA reads TGTGCCAGCGGGGGGGTTCCTGGCTACACCTTC. It translates to CASGGVPGYTF.